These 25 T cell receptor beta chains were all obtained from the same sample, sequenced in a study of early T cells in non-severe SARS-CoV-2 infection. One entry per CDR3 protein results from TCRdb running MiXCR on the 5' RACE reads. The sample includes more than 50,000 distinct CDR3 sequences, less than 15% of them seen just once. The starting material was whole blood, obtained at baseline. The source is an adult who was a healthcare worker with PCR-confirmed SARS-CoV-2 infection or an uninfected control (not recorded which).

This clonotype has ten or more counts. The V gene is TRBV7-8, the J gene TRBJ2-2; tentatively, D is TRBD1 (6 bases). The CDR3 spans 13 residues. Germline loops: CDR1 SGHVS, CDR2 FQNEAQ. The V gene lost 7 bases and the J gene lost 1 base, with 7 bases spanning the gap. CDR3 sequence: CASTTGNTGELFF. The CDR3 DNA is TGTGCCAGCACGACAGGGAACACCGGGGAGCTGTTTTTT.

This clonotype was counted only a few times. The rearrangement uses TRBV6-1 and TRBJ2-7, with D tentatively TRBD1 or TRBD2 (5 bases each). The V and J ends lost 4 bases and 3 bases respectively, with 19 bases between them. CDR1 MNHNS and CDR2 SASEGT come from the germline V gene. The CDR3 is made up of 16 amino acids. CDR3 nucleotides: TGTGCCAGCAGTGGGTACGACAGCTGGGGGATCTACGAGCAGTACTTC. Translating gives CASSGYDSWGIYEQYF.

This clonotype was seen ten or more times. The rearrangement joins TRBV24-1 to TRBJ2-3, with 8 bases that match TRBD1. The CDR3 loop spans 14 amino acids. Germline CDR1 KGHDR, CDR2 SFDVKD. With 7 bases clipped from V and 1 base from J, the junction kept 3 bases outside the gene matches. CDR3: CATSQTGGTDTQYF. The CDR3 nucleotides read TGTGCCACCAGCCAGACAGGGGGCACAGATACGCAGTATTTT.

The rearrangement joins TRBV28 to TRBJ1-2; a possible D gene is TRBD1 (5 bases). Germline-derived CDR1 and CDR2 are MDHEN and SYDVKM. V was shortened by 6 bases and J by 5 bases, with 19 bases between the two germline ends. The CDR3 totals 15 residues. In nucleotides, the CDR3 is TGTGCCAGCAGCACCCCCACCGGGACCCCGTATGGCTACACCTTC. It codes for CASSTPTGTPYGYTF.

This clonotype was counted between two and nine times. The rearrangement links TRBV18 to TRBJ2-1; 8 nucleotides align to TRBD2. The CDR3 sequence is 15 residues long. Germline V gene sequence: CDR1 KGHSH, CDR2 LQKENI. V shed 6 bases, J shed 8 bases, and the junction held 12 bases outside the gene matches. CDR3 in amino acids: CASSPGTRPIDEQFF. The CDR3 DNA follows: TGTGCCAGCTCGCCCGGGACTAGACCAATCGATGAGCAGTTCTTC.

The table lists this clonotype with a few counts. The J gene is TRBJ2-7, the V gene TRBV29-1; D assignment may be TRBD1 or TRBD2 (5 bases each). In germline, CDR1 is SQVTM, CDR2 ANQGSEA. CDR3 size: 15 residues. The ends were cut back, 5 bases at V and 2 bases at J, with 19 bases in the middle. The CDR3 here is CSVLGTGPSTYEQYF. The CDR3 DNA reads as TGCAGCGTTCTGGGGACGGGCCCCAGCACCTACGAGCAGTACTTC.

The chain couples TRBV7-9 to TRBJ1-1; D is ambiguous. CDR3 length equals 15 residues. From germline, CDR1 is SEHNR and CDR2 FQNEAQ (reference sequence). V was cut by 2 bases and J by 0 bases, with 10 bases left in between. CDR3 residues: CASSLNGAMNTEAFF. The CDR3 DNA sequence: TGTGCCAGCAGCTTAAACGGAGCCATGAACACTGAAGCTTTCTTT. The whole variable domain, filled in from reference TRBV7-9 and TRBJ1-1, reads DTGVSQNPRHKITKRGQNVTFRCDPISEHNRLYWYRQTLGQGPEFLTYFQNEAQLEKSRLLSDRFSAERPKGSFSTLEIQRTEQGDSAMYLCASSLNGAMNTEAFFGQGTRLTVV.

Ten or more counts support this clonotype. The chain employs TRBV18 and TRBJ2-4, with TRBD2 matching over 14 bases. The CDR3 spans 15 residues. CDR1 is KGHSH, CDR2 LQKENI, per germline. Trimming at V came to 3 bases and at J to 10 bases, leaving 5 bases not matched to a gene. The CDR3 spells CASSPRGTSGGIQYF. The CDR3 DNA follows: TGTGCCAGCTCACCCCGCGGGACTAGCGGGGGTATTCAGTACTTC.

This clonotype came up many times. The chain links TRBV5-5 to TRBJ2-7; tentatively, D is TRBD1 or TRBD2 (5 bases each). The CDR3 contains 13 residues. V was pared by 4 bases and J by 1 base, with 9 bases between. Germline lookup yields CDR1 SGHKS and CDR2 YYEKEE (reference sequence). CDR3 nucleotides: TGTGCCAGCAGCCGGGACGGATCCTACGAGCAGTACTTC. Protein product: CASSRDGSYEQYF.

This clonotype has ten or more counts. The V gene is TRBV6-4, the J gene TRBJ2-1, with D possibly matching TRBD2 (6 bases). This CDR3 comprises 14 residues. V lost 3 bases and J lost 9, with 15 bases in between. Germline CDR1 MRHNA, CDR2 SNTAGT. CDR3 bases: TGTGCCAGCAGTGAGATAGCTAGCGAGCGTGAGCAGTTCTTC. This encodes CASSEIASEREQFF.

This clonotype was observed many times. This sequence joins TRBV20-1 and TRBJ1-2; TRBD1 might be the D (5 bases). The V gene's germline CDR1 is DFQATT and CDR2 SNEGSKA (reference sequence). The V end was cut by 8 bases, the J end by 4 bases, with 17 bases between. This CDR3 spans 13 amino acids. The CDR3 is CSSHRDGIYGYTF. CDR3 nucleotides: TGCAGTTCACACCGGGACGGAATCTATGGCTACACCTTC.

The CDR3 sequence is CASSFSRRTDTQYF. DNA of the CDR3: TGTGCCAGCAGCTTCTCACGGCGTACGGATACGCAGTATTTT. The gene calls are TRBV7-8 and TRBJ2-3; D remains ambiguous. There are 14 residues in the CDR3. CDR1 is SGHVS and CDR2 is FQNEAQ in the germline V gene. Trimming cost V 3 bases and J 6 bases, with 13 bases left between them.

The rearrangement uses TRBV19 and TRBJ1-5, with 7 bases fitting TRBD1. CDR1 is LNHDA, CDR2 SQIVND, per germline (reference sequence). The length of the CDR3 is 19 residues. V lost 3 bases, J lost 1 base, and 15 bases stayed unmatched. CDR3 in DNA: TGTGCCAGTAGTATGCGGCAGGGGGTTTCCTCAGGCAGCAATCAGCCCCAGCATTTT. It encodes CASSMRQGVSSGSNQPQHF. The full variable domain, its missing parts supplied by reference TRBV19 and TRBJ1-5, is DGGITQSPKYLFRKEGQNVTLSCEQNLNHDAMYWYRQDPGQGLRLIYYSQIVNDFQKGDIAEGYSVSREKKESFPLTVTSAQKNPTAFYLCASSMRQGVSSGSNQPQHFGDGTRLSIL.

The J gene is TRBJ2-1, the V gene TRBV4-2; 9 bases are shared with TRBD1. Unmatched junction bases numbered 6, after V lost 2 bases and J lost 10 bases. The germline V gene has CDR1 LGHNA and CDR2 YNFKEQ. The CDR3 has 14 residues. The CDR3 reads CASSQPGQGPEQFF. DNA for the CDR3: TGTGCCAGCAGCCAACCGGGACAGGGCCCAGAGCAGTTCTTC.

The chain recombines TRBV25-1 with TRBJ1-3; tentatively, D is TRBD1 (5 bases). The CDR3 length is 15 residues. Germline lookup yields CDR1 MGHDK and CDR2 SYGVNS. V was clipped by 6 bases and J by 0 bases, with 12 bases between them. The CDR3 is CASSKRGSSGNTIYF. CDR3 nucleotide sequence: TGTGCCAGCAGCAAAAGGGGTTCCTCTGGAAACACCATATATTTT.

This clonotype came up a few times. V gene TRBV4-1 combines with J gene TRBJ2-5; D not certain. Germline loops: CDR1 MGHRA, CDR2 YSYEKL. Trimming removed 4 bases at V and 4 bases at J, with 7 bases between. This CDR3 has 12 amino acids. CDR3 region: CASSPSRETQYF. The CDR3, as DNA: TGCGCCAGCAGCCCATCCCGAGAGACCCAGTACTTC.

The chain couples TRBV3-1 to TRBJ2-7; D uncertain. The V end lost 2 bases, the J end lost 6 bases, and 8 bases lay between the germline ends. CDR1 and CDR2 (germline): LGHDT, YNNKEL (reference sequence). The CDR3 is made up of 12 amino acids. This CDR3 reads CASSQKVREQYF. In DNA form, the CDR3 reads TGTGCCAGCAGCCAAAAAGTGCGCGAGCAGTACTTC.

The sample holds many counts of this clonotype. This chain's CDR3 is CASSQDPRLSGRGTDTQYF. The DNA for the CDR3 is TGTGCCAGCAGCCAAGATCCCAGACTGAGCGGGAGGGGTACAGATACGCAGTATTTT. The chain couples TRBV14 to TRBJ2-3; 10 bases are a match to TRBD2. V was pared by 0 bases and J by 3 bases, with 12 bases of the junction left unmatched. CDR3 length equals 19 residues. Germline CDR1 is SGHDN and CDR2 is FVKESK.

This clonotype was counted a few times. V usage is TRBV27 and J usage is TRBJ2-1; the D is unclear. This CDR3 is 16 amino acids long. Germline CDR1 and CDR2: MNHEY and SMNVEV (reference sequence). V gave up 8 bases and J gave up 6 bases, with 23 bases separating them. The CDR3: CASLPLGRFDPNEQFF. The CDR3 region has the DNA TGTGCCAGCCTACCCTTGGGCAGGTTCGACCCCAATGAGCAGTTCTTC.

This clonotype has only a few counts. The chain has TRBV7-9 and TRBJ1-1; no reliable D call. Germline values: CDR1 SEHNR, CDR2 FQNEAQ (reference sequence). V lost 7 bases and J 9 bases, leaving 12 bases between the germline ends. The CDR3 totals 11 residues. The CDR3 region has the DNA TGTGCCAGCACCCCAGCAGGCCAAGCTTTCTTT. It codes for CASTPAGQAFF. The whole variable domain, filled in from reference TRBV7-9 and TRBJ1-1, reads DTGVSQNPRHKITKRGQNVTFRCDPISEHNRLYWYRQTLGQGPEFLTYFQNEAQLEKSRLLSDRFSAERPKGSFSTLEIQRTEQGDSAMYLCASTPAGQAFFGQGTRLTVV.

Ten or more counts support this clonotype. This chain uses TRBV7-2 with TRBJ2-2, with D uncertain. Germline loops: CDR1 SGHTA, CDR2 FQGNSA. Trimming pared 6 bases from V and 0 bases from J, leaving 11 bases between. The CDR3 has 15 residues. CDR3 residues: CASRGWQSNTGELFF. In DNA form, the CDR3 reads TGTGCCAGCAGGGGGTGGCAGTCGAACACCGGGGAGCTGTTTTTT.

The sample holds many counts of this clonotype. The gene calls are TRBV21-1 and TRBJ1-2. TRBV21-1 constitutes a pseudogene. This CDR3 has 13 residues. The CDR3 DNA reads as TGTGCCAGCAACCCGTCGGGTTACTATGGCTACACCTTC. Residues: CASNPSGYYGYTF.

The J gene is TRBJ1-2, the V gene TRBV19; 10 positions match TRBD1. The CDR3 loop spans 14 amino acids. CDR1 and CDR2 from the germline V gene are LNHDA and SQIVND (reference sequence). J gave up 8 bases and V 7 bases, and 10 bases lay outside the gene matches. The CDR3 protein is CASNPDRGRMGYTF. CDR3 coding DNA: TGTGCCAGTAACCCTGACAGGGGGCGTATGGGCTACACCTTC.

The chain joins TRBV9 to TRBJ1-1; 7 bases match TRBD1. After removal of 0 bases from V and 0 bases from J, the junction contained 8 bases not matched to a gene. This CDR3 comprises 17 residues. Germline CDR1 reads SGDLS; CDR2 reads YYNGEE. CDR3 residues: CASSVAGAGGMNTEAFF. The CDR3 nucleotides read TGTGCCAGCAGCGTAGCTGGGGCAGGGGGAATGAACACTGAAGCTTTCTTT.

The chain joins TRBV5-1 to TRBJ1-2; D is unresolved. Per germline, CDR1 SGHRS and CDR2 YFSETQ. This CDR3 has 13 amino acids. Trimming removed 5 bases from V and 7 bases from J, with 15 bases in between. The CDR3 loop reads CASSPGTGFGYTF. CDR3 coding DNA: TGCGCCAGCAGTCCGGGAACGGGATTTGGCTACACCTTC.